This TCR beta chain stems from a study of T cells in tuberculosis. Regarding the study as a whole: Low-affinity CD1B-GMM tetramer-binding T cells may have been missed.

Repertoires were generated with immunoSEQ multiplex PCR, while TCRdb's copy carries only in-frame clones and drops some. The data show 80,000 to 90,000 clones, with about nine tenths seen just once and under 2.5% held by the top ten. Germline V gene lookup returns CDR1 GTSNPN and CDR2 SVGIG (reference sequence). This CDR3 has 16 residues. The V gene end was trimmed by 1 base and the J gene end by 3 bases; junction bases not matched to a gene: 9. Thawed, overnight-rested PBMC were stained with GMM-loaded CD1B tetramer, viability dye and anti-CD3, then sorted. CD1B tetramers were loaded with Rhodococcus equi-derived C32 glucose monomycolate.

V is TRBV30 and J is TRBJ1-3; 7 nucleotides line up with TRBD1. Sample: CD1b-GMM tetramer-negative cells sorted from PBMCs. This TCR was recovered from an adult woman with latent tuberculosis. In DNA, the CDR3 is TGTGCCTGGAGTGCTCGACAGGGTATGGGTGGAAACACCATATATTTT. It specifies CAWSARQGMGGNTIYF.